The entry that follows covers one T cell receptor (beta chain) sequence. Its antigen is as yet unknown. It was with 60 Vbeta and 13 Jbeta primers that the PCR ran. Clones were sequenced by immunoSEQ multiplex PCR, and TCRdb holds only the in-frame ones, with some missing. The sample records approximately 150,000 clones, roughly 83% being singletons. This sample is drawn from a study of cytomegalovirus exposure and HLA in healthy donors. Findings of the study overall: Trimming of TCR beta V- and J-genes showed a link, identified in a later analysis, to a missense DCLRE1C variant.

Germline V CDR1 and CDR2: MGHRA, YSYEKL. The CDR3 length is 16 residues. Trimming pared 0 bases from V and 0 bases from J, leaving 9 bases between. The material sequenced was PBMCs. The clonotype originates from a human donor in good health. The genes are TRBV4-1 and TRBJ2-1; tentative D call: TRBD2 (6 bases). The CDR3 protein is CASSQEAGSSYNEQFF. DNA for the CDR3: TGCGCCAGCAGCCAAGAGGCCGGGAGCTCCTACAATGAGCAGTTCTTC.